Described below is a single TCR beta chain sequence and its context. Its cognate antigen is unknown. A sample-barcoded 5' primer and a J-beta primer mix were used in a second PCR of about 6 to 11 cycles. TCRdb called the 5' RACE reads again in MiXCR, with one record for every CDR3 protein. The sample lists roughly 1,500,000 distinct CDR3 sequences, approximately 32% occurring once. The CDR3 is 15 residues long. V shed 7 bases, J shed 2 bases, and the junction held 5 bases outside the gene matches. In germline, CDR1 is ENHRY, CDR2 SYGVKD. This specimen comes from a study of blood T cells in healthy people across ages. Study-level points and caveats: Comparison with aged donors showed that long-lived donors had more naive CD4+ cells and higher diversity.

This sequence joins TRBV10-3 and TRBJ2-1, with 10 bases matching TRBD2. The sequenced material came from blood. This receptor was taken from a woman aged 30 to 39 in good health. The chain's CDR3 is CAINIGLAAYNEQFF. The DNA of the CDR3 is TGTGCCATCAATATCGGACTAGCGGCCTACAATGAGCAGTTCTTC.